This is a list of T cell receptor beta chains from one sample in a study of T cell changes during pregnancy in multiple sclerosis. TCRdb keeps only in-frame clones here, not all; method: immunoSEQ multiplex PCR. The sample carries 65,000 to 75,000 clones, roughly 92% recorded once. Sequenced material: peripheral blood, taken after pregnancy. Receptors were obtained from a female donor in good health, enrolled as a control in a pregnancy study. The CDR3 runs from the conserved cysteine through the conserved F or W. A D gene is named only where the DNA matches it firmly. Some rows mark clone size as missing; the rest say once, few, many or name a class of expanded clone.

size: -
D: -
J: TRBJ1-1
V: TRBV11-3
CDR3: CASSPRGGGDTEAFF
DNA: TGTGCCAGCAGCCCCCGGGGAGGTGGGGACACTGAAGCTTTCTTT

size: -
D: TRBD2
J: TRBJ2-3
V: TRBV30
CDR3: CAWGQWTSGSDTQYF
DNA: TGTGCCTGGGGCCAGTGGACTAGCGGCTCAGATACGCAGTATTTT

size: -
D: -
J: TRBJ2-3
V: TRBV9
CDR3: CASSVGRTASTDTQYF
DNA: TGTGCCAGCAGCGTAGGAAGGACAGCTAGCACAGATACGCAGTATTTT

size: -
D: -
J: TRBJ2-1
V: TRBV18
CDR3: CASSLQQDNEQFF
DNA: TGTGCCAGCTCACTTCAACAGGACAATGAGCAGTTCTTC

size: -
D: -
J: TRBJ1-2
V: TRBV6-1
CDR3: CASSDTRRGDYGYTF
DNA: TGTGCCAGCAGTGATACCCGCAGGGGCGACTATGGCTACACCTTC

size: -
D: TRBD1
J: TRBJ2-5
V: TRBV18
CDR3: CASSPQRQGMRQETQYF
DNA: TGTGCCAGCTCACCACAAAGACAGGGAATGCGGCAAGAGACCCAGTACTTC

size: few
D: -
J: TRBJ1-1
V: TRBV19
CDR3: CASSITVNTEAFF
DNA: TGTGCCAGTAGTATTACGGTGAACACTGAAGCTTTCTTT

size: once
D: TRBD1
J: TRBJ1-3
V: TRBV30
CDR3: CAWSVVRGLDTIYF
DNA: TGTGCCTGGAGTGTTGTCAGGGGGCTGGACACCATATATTTT

size: -
D: TRBD2
J: TRBJ2-3
V: TRBV13
CDR3: CASSLKAGVSDTQYF
DNA: TGTGCCAGCAGCTTAAAAGCGGGAGTATCAGATACGCAGTATTTT

size: -
D: TRBD1
J: TRBJ1-5
V: TRBV6-5
CDR3: CASSYSQGAGQPQHF
DNA: TGTGCCAGCAGTTACTCGCAGGGGGCGGGTCAGCCCCAGCATTTT

size: -
D: TRBD1
J: TRBJ1-5
V: TRBV19
CDR3: CASTAGDRGSNQPQHF
DNA: TGTGCCAGTACTGCAGGGGACAGGGGAAGCAATCAGCCCCAGCATTTT

size: -
D: -
J: TRBJ2-1
V: TRBV2
CDR3: CASSEEAAYNEQFF
DNA: TGTGCCAGCAGTGAAGAAGCGGCCTACAATGAGCAGTTCTTC

size: -
D: -
J: TRBJ2-1
V: TRBV28
CDR3: CASSFLNEQFF
DNA: TGTGCCAGCAGTTTCCTAAATGAGCAGTTCTTC

size: -
D: TRBD1
J: TRBJ1-5
V: TRBV7-2
CDR3: CASSLGGQGAWQPQHF
DNA: TGTGCCAGCAGCTTGGGGGGACAGGGGGCTTGGCAGCCCCAGCATTTT

size: -
D: -
J: TRBJ2-6
V: TRBV28
CDR3: CASSFPRAGANVLTF
DNA: TGTGCCAGCAGTTTCCCCAGGGCCGGGGCCAACGTCCTGACTTTC

size: -
D: TRBD1
J: TRBJ1-1
V: TRBV30
CDR3: CAWSSVRQGRDTEAFF
DNA: TGTGCCTGGAGTTCAGTGAGACAGGGAAGGGACACTGAAGCTTTCTTT

size: -
D: TRBD1
J: TRBJ2-7
V: TRBV28
CDR3: CASSSLTRDRIYEQYF
DNA: TGTGCCAGCAGTTCCCTAACCCGGGACAGGATCTACGAGCAGTACTTC

size: -
D: TRBD1
J: TRBJ2-2
V: TRBV5-1
CDR3: CASSRTGGDGGELFF
DNA: TGCGCCAGCAGCAGAACAGGGGGCGATGGCGGGGAGCTGTTTTTT

size: -
D: -
J: TRBJ1-1
V: TRBV11-3
CDR3: CASSSGQLNTEAFF
DNA: TGTGCCAGCAGCTCGGGACAATTGAACACTGAAGCTTTCTTT

size: -
D: TRBD1
J: TRBJ1-6
V: TRBV19
CDR3: CASSTTGRNSPLHF
DNA: TGTGCCAGTAGTACGACAGGGCGAAATTCACCCCTCCACTTT

size: once
D: TRBD1
J: TRBJ2-1
V: TRBV5-4
CDR3: CASSLQHAGGAYNEQFF
DNA: TGTGCCAGCAGCTTGCAACACGCAGGGGGCGCTTACAATGAGCAGTTCTTC

size: -
D: -
J: TRBJ1-1
V: TRBV5-1
CDR3: CASSLARLMDTEAFF
DNA: TGCGCCAGCAGCTTGGCGAGGTTGATGGACACTGAAGCTTTCTTT

size: -
D: TRBD2
J: TRBJ2-7
V: TRBV11-2
CDR3: CASSHGGAGEQYF
DNA: TGTGCCAGCAGCCACGGGGGGGCGGGGGAGCAGTACTTC